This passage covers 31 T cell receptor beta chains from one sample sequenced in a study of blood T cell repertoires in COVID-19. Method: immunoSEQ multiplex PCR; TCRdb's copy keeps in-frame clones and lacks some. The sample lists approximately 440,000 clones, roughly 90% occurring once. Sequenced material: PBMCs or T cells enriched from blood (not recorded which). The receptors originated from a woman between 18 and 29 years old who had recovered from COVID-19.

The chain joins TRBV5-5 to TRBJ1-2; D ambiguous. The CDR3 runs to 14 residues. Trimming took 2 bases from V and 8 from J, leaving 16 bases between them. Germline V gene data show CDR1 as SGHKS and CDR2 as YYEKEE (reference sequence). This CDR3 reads CASSFYFSGEGYTF. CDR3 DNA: TGTGCCAGCAGCTTTTACTTCTCCGGGGAGGGCTACACCTTC. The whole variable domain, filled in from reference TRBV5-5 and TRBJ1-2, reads DAGVTQSPTHLIKTRGQQVTLRCSPISGHKSVSWYQQVLGQGPQFIFQYYEKEERGRGNFPDRFSARQFPNYSSELNVNALLLGDSALYLCASSFYFSGEGYTFGSGTRLTVV.

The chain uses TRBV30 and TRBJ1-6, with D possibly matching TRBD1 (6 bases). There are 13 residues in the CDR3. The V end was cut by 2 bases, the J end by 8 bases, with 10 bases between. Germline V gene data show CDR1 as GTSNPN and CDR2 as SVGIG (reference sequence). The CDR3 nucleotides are TGTGCCTGGAGTCACAAGGGGGATTCACCCCTCCACTTT. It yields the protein CAWSHKGDSPLHF.

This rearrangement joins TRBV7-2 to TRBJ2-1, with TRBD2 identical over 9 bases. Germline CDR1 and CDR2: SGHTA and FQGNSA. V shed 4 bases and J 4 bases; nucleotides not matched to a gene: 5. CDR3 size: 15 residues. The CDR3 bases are TGTGCCAGCAGCTCTACTAGCGGGCCATACAATGAGCAGTTCTTC. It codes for CASSSTSGPYNEQFF.

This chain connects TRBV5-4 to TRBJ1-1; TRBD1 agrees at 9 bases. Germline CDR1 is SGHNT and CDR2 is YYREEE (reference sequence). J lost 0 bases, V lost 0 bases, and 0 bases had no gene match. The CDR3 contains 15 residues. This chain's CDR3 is CASSLGQGVNTEAFF. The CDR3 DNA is TGTGCCAGCAGCTTGGGACAGGGGGTGAACACTGAAGCTTTCTTT. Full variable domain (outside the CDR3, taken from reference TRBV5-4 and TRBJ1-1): ETGVTQSPTHLIKTRGQQVTLRCSSQSGHNTVSWYQQALGQGPQFIFQYYREEENGRGNFPPRFSGLQFPNYSSELNVNALELDDSALYLCASSLGQGVNTEAFFGQGTRLTVV.

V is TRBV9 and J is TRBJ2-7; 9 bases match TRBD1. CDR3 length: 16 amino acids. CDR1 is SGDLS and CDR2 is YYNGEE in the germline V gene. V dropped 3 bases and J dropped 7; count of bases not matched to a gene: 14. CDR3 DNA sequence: TGTGCCAGCAGCGCCGCTCCGTTGGGACAGGGCGGAGAGCAGTACTTC. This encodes CASSAAPLGQGGEQYF.

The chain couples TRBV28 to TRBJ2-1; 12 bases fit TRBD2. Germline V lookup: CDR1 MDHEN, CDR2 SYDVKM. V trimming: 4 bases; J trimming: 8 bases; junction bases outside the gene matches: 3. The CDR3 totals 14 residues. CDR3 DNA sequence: TGTGCCAGCAGTTCTAGCGGGGGGGCCGATGAGCAGTTCTTC. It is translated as CASSSSGGADEQFF.

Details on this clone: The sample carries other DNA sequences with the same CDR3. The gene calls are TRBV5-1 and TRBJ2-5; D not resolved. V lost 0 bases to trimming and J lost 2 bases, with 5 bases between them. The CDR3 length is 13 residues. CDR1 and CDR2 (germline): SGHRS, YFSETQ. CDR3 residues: CASSLGRQETQYF. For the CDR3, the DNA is TGCGCCAGCAGCTTGGGCAGACAAGAGACCCAGTACTTC.

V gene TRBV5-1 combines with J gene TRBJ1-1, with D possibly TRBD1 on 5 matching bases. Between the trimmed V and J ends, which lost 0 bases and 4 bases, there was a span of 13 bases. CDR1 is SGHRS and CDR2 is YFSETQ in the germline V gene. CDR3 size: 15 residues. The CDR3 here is CASSLAVGGSTEAFF. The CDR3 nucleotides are TGCGCCAGCAGCTTGGCCGTCGGGGGGTCCACTGAAGCTTTCTTT.

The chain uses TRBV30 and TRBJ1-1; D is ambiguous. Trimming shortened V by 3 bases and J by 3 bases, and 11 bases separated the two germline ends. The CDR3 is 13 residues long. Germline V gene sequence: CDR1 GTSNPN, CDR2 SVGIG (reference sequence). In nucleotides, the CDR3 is TGTGCCTGGAGGACAACTGGTGACACTGAAGCTTTCTTT. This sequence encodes CAWRTTGDTEAFF. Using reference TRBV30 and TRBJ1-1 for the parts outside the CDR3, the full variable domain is SQTIHQWPATLVQPVGSPLSLECTVEGTSNPNLYWYRQAAGRGLQLLFYSVGIGQISSEVPQNLSASRPQDRQFILSSKKLLLSDSGFYLCAWRTTGDTEAFFGQGTRLTVV.

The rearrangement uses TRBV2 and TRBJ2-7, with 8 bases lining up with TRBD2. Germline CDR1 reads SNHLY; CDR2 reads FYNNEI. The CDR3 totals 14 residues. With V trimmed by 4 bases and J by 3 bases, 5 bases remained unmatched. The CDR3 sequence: CASSVSGAFYEQYF. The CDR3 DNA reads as TGTGCCAGCAGTGTTAGCGGGGCCTTCTACGAGCAGTACTTC.

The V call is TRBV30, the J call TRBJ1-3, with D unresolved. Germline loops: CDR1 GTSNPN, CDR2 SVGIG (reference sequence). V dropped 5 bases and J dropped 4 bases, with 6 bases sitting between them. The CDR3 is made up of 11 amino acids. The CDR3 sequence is CAWGPGNTIYF. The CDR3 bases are TGTGCCTGGGGACCGGGAAACACCATATATTTT. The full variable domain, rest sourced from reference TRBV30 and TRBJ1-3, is SQTIHQWPATLVQPVGSPLSLECTVEGTSNPNLYWYRQAAGRGLQLLFYSVGIGQISSEVPQNLSASRPQDRQFILSSKKLLLSDSGFYLCAWGPGNTIYFGEGSWLTVV.

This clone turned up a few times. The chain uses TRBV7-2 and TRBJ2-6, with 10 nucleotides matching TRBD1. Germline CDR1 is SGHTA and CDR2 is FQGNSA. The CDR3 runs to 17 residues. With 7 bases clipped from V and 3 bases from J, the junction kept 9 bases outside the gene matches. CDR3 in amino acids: CASTRRTGGGGANVLTF. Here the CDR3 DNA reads TGTGCCAGCACCCGCCGGACAGGGGGGGGTGGGGCCAACGTCCTGACTTTC.

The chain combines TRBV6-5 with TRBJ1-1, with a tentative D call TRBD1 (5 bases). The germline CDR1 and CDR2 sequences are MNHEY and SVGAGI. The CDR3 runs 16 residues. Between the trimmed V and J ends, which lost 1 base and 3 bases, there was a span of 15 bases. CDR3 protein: CASSYWSKGLDTEAFF. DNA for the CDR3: TGTGCCAGCAGTTACTGGTCTAAGGGGCTTGACACTGAAGCTTTCTTT.

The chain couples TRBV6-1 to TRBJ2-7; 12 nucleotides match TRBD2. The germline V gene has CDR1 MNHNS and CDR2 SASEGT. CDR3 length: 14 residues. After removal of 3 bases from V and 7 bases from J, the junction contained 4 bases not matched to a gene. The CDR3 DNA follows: TGTGCCAGCAGTGAGTGGACTAGCGGGATGGAGCAGTACTTC. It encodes CASSEWTSGMEQYF.

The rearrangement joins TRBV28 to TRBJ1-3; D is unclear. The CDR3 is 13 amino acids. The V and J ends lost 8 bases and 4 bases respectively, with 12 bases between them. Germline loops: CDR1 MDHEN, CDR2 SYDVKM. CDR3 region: CASEGGIGNTIYF. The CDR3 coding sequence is TGTGCCAGCGAGGGAGGGATAGGAAACACCATATATTTT.

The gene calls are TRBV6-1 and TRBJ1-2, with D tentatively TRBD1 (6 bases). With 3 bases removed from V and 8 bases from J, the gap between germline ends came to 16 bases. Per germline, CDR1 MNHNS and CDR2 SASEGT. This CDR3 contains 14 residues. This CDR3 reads CASSDLTGGGGYTF. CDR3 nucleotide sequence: TGTGCCAGCAGTGATCTAACGGGAGGGGGGGGCTACACCTTC.

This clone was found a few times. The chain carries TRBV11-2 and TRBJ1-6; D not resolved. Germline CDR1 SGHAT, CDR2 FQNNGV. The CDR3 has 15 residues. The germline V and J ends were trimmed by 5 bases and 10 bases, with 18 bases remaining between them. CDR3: CASSPLGGLGSPLHF. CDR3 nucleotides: TGTGCCAGCAGCCCACTGGGAGGCTTAGGGTCACCCCTCCACTTT.

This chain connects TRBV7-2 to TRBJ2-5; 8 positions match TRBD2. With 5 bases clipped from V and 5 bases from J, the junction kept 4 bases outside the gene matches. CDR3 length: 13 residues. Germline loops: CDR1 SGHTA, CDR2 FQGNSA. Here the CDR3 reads CASSPREGETQYF. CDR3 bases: TGTGCCAGCAGCCCCCGGGAGGGTGAGACCCAGTACTTC.

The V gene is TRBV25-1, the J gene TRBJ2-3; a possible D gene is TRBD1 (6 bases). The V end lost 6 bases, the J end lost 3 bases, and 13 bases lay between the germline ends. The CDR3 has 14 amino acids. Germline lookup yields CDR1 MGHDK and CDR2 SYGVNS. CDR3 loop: CASRNRVGTDTQYF. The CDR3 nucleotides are TGTGCCAGCAGAAACAGGGTCGGGACAGATACGCAGTATTTT.

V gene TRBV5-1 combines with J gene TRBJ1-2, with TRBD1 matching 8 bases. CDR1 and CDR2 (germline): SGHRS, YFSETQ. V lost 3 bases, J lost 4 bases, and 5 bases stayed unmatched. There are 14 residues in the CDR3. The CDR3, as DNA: TGCGCCAGCAGCTCGGACAGGGACGCCTATGGCTACACCTTC. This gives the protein CASSSDRDAYGYTF.

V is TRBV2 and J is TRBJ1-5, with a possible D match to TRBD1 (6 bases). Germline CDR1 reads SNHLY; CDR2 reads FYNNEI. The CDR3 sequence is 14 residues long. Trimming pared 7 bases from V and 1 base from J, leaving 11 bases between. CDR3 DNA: TGTGCCAGCACAGGGACAATGAGCAATCAGCCCCAGCATTTT. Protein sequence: CASTGTMSNQPQHF.

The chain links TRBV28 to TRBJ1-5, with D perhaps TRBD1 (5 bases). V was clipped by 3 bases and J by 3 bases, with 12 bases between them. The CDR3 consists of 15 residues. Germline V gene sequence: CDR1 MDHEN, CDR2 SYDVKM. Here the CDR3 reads CASSFAGPTNQPQHF. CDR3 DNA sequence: TGTGCCAGCAGTTTCGCAGGGCCCACCAATCAGCCCCAGCATTTT.

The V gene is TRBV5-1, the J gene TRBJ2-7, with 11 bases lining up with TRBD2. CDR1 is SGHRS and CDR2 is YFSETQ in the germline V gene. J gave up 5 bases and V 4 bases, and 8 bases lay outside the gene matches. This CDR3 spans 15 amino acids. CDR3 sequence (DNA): TGCGCCAGCAGCAGACTAGCGGGGACCTTGGACGAGCAGTACTTC. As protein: CASSRLAGTLDEQYF.

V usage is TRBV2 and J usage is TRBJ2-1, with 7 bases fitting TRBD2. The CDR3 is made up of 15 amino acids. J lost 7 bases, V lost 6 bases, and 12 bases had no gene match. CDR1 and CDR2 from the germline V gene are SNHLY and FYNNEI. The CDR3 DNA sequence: TGTGCCAGCAGGGTGGGGAGGGAATTTGGTAATGAGCAGTTCTTC. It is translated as CASRVGREFGNEQFF.

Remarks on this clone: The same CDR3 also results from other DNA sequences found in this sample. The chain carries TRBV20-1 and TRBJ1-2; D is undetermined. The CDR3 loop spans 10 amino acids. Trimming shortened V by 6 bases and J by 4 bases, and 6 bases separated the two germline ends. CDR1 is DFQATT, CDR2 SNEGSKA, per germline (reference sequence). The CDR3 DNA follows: TGCAGTGCGGGCAGCTATGGCTACACCTTC. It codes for CSAGSYGYTF.

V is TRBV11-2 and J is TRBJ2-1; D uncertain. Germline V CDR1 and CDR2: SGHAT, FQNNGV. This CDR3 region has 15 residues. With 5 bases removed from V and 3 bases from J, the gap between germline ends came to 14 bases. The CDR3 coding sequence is TGTGCCAGCAGCCTTGGGCAGAGCCTCTACAATGAGCAGTTCTTC. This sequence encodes CASSLGQSLYNEQFF. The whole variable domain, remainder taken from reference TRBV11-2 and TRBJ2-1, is EAGVAQSPRYKIIEKRQSVAFWCNPISGHATLYWYQQILGQGPKLLIQFQNNGVVDDSQLPKDRFSAERLKGVDSTLKIQPAKLEDSAVYLCASSLGQSLYNEQFFGPGTRLTVL.

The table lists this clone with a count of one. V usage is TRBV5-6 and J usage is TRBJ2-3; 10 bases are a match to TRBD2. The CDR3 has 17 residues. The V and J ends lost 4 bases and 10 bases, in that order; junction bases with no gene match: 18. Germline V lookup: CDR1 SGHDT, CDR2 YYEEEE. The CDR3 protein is CASSPGLAERRRRAQYF. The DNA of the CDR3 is TGTGCCAGCAGCCCCGGACTAGCGGAGCGGAGGAGACGCGCGCAGTATTTT.

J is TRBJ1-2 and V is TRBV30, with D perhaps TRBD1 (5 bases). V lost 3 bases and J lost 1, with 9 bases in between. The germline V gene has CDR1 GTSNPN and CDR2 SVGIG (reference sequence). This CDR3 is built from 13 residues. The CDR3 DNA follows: TGTGCCTGGAGGGCAGGGAATAACTATGGCTACACCTTC. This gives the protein CAWRAGNNYGYTF.

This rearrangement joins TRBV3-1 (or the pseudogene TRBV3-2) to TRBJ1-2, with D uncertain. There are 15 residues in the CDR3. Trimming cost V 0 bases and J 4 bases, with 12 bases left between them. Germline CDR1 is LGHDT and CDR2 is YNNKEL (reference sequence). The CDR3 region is CASSQDEALGYGYTF. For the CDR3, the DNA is TGTGCCAGCAGCCAAGATGAGGCCCTTGGCTATGGCTACACCTTC.

DNA of the CDR3: TGTGCCAGTAGTATAGGGGGCTCGTTGGGCACTGAAGCTTTCTTT. Translation: CASSIGGSLGTEAFF. The gene calls are TRBV19 and TRBJ1-1, with TRBD1 as a possible D gene (5 bases). Looked up from germline, CDR1 is LNHDA and CDR2 is SQIVND (reference sequence). This CDR3 is 15 amino acids long. The ends were cut back, 1 base at V and 4 bases at J, with 13 bases in the middle.

This chain's CDR3 is CAWGGEQVSGEKLFF. In DNA, the CDR3 is TGTGCCTGGGGAGGAGAACAGGTTTCCGGTGAAAAACTGTTTTTT. The chain couples TRBV30 to TRBJ1-4, with a tentative D call TRBD1 (5 bases). Trimming left V 5 bases short and J 7 bases short, with 20 bases between. CDR1 GTSNPN and CDR2 SVGIG come from the germline V gene (reference sequence). CDR3 length: 15 amino acids.